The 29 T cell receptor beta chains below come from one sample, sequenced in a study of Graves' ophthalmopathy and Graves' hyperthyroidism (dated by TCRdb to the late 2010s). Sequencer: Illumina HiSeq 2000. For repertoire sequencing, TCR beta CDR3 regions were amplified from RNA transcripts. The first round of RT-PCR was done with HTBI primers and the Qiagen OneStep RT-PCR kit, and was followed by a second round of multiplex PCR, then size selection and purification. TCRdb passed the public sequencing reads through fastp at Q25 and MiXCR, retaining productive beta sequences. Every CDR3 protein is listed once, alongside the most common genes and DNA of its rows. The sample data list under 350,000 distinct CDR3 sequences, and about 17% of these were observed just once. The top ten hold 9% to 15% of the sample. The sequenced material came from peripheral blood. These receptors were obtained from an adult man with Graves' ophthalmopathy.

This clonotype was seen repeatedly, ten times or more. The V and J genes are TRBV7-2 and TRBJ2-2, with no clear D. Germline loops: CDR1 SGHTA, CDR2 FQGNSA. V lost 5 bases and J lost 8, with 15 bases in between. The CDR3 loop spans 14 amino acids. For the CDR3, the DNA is TGTGCCAGCAGCGCTGACCCGTTTCTGGGGGAGCTGTTTTTT. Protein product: CASSADPFLGELFF.

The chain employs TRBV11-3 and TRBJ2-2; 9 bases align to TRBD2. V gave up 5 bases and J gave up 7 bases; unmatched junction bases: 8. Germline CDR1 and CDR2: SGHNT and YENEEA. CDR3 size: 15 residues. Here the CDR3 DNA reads TGTGCCAGCAGCGTATTAGCGGGAGAAGGCGGGGAGCTGTTTTTT. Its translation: CASSVLAGEGGELFF.

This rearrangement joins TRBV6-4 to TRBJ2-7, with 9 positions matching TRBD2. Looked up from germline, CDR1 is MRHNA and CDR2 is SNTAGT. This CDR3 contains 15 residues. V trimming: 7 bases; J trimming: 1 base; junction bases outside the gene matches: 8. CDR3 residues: CASTEGGRGSYEQYF. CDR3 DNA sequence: TGTGCCAGCACGGAAGGCGGGAGGGGGTCCTACGAGCAGTACTTC.

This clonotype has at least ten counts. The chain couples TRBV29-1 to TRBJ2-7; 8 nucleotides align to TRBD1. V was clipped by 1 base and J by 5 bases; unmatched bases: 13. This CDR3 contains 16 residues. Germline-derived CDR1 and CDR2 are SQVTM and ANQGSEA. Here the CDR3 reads CSVEVPFRTGTHEQYF. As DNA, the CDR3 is TGCAGCGTTGAAGTCCCCTTTAGGACAGGGACTCACGAGCAGTACTTC.

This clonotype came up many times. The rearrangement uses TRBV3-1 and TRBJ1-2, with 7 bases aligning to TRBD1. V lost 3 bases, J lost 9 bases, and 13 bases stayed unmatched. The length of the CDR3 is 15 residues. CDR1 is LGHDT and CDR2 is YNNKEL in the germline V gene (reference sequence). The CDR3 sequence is CASSHMGQPFGSYTF. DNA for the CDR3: TGTGCCAGCAGCCACATGGGACAGCCCTTCGGGAGCTACACCTTC.

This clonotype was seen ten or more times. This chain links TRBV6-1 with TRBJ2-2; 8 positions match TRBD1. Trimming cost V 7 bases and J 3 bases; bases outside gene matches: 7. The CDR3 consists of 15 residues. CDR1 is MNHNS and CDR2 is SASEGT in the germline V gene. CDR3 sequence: CASIPDRVDTGELFF. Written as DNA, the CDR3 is TGTGCCAGCATCCCGGACAGGGTTGACACCGGGGAGCTGTTTTTT.

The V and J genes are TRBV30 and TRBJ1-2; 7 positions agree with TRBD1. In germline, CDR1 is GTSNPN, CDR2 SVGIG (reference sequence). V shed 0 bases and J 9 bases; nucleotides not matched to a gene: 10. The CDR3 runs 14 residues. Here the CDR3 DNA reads TGTGCCTGGAGTGTCAAGAGGGGGCCGGTCCGCTACACCTTC. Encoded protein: CAWSVKRGPVRYTF.

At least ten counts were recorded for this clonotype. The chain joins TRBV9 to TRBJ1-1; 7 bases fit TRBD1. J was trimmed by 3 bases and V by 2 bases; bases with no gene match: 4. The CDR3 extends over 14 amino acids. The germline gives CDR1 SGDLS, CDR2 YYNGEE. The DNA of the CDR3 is TGTGCCAGCAGCGTTCAGGGGGAAGACACTGAAGCTTTCTTT. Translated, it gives CASSVQGEDTEAFF.

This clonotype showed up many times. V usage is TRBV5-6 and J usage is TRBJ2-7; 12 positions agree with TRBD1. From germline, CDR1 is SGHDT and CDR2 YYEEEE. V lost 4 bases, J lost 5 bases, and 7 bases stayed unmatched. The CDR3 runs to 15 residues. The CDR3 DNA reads TGTGCCAGCAGCCCCGAGGGACAGGGGGCCCACGAGCAGTACTTC. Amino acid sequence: CASSPEGQGAHEQYF.

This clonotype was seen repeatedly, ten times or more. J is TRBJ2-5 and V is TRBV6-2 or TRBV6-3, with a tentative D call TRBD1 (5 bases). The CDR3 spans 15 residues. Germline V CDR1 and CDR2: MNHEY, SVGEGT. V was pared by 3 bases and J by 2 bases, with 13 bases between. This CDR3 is CASSYDRTGQETQYF. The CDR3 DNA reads TGTGCCAGCAGTTATGACCGCACAGGACAAGAGACCCAGTACTTC.

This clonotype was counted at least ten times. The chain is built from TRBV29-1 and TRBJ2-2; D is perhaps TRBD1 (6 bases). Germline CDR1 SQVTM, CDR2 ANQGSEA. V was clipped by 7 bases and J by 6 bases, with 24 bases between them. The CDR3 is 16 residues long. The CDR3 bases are TGCAGCGCCCAATCCGGGACACCAAGAATCTCCGGGGAGCTGTTTTTT. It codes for CSAQSGTPRISGELFF.

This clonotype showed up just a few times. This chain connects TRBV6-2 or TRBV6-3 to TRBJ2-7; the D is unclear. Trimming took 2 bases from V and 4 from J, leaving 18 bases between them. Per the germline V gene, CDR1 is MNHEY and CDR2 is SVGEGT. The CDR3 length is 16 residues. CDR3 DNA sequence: TGTGCCAGCAGTTACAAGTCGGTGGGGTTGGAGTACGAGCAGTACTTC. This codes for CASSYKSVGLEYEQYF.

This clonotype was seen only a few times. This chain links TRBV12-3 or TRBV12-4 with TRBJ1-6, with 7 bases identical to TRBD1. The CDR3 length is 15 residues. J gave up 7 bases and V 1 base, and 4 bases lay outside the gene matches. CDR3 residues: CASSLGTGDNSPLHF. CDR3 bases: TGTGCCAGCAGTTTAGGGACAGGCGACAATTCACCCCTCCACTTT.

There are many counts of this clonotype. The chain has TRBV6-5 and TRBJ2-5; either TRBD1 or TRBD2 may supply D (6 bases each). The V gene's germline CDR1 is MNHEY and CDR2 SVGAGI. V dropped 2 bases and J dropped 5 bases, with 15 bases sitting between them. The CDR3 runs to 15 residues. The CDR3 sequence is CASSYPVGGGETQYF. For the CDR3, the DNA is TGTGCCAGCAGTTACCCCGTCGGAGGGGGGGAGACCCAGTACTTC.

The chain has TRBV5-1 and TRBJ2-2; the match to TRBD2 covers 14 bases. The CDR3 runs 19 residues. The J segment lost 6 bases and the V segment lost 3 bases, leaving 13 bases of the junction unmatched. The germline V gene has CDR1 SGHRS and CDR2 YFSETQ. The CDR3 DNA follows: TGCGCCAGCAGCTCCCCCTCCGGGACTAGCGGGAGAATGTCCGGGGAGCTGTTTTTT. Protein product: CASSSPSGTSGRMSGELFF.

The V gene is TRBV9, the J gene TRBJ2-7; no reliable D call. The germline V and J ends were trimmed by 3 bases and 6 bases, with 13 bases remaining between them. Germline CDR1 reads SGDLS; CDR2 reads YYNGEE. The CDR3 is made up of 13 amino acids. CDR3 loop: CASSEPGGREQYF. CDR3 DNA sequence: TGTGCCAGCAGCGAGCCCGGCGGACGCGAGCAGTACTTC.

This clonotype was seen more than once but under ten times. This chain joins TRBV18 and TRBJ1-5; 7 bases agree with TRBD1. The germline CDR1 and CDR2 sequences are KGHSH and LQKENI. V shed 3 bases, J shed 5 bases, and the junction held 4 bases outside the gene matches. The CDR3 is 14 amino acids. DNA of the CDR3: TGTGCCAGCTCACCCGGACAGGCGCATCAGCCCCAGCATTTT. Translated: CASSPGQAHQPQHF.

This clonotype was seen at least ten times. The CDR3 region is CSSTDRGQTQYF. The CDR3 DNA reads TGCAGTTCAACAGACAGGGGCCAGACCCAGTACTTC. The rearrangement joins TRBV20-1 to TRBJ2-5; the match to TRBD1 covers 8 bases. CDR3 length: 12 residues. CDR1 is DFQATT, CDR2 SNEGSKA, per germline (reference sequence). With 8 bases clipped from V and 6 bases from J, the junction kept 8 bases outside the gene matches.

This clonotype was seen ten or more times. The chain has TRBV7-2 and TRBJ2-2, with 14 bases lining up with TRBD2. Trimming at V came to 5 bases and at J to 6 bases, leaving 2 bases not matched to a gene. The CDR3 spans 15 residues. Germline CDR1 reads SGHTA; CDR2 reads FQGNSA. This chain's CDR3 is CASSRTSGGSGELFF. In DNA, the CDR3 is TGTGCCAGCAGCCGGACTAGCGGGGGGTCCGGGGAGCTGTTTTTT.

CDR3 protein: CASSLTGGLNTEAFF. CDR3 DNA: TGTGCCAGCAGTTTGACAGGGGGTTTGAACACTGAAGCTTTCTTT. The V gene is TRBV27, the J gene TRBJ1-1; 9 bases are shared with TRBD1. The V gene end was trimmed by 3 bases and the J gene end by 0 bases; junction bases not matched to a gene: 2. Germline assignment: CDR1 MNHEY and CDR2 SMNVEV (reference sequence). This CDR3 region has 15 residues.

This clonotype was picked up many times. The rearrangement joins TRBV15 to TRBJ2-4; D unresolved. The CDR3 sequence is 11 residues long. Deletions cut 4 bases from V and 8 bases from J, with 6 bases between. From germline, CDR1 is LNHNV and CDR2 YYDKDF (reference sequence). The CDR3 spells CATSKEDIQYF. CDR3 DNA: TGTGCCACCAGCAAGGAAGACATTCAGTACTTC.

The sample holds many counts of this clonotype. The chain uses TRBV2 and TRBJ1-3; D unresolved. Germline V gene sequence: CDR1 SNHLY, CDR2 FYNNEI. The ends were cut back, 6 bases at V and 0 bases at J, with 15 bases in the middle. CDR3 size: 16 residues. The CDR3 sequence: CASSSGGPYSGNTIYF. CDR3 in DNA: TGTGCCAGCAGCTCGGGAGGGCCATACTCTGGAAACACCATATATTTT.

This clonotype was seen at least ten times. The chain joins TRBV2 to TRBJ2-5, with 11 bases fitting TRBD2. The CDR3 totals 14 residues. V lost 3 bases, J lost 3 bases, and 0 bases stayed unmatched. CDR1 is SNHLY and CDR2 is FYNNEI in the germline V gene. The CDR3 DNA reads TGTGCCAGCAGTGAGACTAGCGGGAAAGAGACCCAGTACTTC. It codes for CASSETSGKETQYF.

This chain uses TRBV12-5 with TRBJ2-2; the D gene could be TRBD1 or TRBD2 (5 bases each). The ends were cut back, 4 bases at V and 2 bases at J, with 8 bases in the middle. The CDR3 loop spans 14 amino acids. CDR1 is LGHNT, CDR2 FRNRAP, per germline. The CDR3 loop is CASGSGANTGELFF. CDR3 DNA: TGTGCTAGTGGTTCCGGGGCAAACACCGGGGAGCTGTTTTTT.

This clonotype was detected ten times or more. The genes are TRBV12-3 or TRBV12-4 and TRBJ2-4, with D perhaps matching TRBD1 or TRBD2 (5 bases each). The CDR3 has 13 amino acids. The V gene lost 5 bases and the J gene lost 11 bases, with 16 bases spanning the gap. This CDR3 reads CASSLQTVGVQYF. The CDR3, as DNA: TGTGCCAGCAGTCTGCAGACAGTGGGGGTTCAGTACTTC.

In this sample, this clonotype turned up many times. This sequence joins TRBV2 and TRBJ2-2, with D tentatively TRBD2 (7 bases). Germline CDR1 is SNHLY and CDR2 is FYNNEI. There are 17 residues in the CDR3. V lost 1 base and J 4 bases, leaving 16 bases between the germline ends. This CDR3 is CASSEGVRGGSTGELFF. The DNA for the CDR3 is TGTGCCAGCAGTGAAGGGGTTAGGGGGGGAAGCACCGGGGAGCTGTTTTTT.

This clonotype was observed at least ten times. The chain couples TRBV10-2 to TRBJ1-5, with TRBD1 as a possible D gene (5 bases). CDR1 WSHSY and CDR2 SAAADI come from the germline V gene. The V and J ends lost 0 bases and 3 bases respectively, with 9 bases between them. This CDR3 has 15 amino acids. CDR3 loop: CASSESRGSNQPQHF. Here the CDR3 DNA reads TGCGCCAGCAGTGAGTCGAGGGGATCCAATCAGCCCCAGCATTTT.

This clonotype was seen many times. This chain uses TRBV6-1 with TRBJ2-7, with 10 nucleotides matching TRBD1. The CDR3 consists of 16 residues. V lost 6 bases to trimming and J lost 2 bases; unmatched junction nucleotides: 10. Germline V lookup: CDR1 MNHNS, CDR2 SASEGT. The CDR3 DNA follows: TGTGCCAGCAGAGCAAGCCCGGGACAGGGGCCCTACGAGCAGTACTTC. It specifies CASRASPGQGPYEQYF.

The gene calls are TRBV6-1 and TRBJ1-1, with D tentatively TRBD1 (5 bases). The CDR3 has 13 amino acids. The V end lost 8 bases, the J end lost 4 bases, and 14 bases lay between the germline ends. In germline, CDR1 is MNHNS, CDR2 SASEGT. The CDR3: CASHRGGSTEAFF. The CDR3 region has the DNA TGTGCCAGCCATAGGGGCGGAAGCACTGAAGCTTTCTTT.